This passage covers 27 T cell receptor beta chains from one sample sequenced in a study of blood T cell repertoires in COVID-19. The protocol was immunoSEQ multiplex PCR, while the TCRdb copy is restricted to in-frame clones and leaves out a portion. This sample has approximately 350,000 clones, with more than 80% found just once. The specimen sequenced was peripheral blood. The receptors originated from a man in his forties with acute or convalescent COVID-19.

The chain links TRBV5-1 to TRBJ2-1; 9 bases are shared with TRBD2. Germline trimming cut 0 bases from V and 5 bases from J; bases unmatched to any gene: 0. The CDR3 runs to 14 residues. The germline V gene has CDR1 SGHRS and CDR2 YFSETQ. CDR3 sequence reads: CASSLGLADNEQFF. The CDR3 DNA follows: TGCGCCAGCAGCTTGGGACTAGCGGACAATGAGCAGTTCTTC.

The CDR3: CASSRGVDTQYF. In DNA form, the CDR3 reads TGTGCCAGCAGTCGGGGGGTAGATACGCAGTATTTT. The V and J genes are TRBV6-5 and TRBJ2-3, with 7 positions matching TRBD2. Germline CDR1 and CDR2: MNHEY and SVGAGI. The CDR3 extends over 12 amino acids. After removal of 5 bases from V and 5 bases from J, the junction contained 1 base not matched to a gene.

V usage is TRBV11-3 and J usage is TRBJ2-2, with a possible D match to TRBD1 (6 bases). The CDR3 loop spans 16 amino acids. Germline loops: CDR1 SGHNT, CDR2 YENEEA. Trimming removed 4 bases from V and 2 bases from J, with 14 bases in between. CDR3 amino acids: CASSSGTSVNTGELFF. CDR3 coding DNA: TGTGCCAGCAGCTCAGGGACATCGGTAAACACCGGGGAGCTGTTTTTT.

CDR3 bases: TGTGCCAGCAGCCCACCAACCTCAGGGGGCGTAGGCTATGGCTACACCTTC. Residues: CASSPPTSGGVGYGYTF. This chain joins TRBV5-4 and TRBJ1-2; TRBD1 agrees at 8 bases. CDR1 is SGHNT and CDR2 is YYREEE in the germline V gene (reference sequence). J lost 4 bases, V lost 4 bases, and 15 bases had no gene match. The CDR3 totals 17 residues.

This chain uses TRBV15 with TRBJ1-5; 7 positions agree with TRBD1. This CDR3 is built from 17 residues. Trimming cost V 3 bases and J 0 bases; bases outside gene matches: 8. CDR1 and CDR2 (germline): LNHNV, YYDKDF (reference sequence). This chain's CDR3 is CATSSGTAHDSNQPQHF. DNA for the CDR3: TGTGCCACCAGCAGCGGGACAGCCCATGATAGCAATCAGCCCCAGCATTTT.

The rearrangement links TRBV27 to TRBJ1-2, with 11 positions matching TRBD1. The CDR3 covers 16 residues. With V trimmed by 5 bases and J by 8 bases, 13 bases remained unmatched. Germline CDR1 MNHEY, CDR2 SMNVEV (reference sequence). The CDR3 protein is CASSPVPGQGVKGYTF. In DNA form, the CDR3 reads TGTGCCAGCAGTCCTGTCCCGGGACAGGGGGTTAAGGGCTACACCTTC.

As DNA, the CDR3 is TGTGCCAGCAGTTGGGAGCAGTACAATGAGCAGTTCTTC. Amino acid sequence: CASSWEQYNEQFF. This chain joins TRBV6-5 and TRBJ2-1, with D perhaps TRBD2 (5 bases). V was clipped by 4 bases and J by 4 bases, with 8 bases between them. CDR3 length: 13 residues. Germline CDR1 and CDR2: MNHEY and SVGAGI.

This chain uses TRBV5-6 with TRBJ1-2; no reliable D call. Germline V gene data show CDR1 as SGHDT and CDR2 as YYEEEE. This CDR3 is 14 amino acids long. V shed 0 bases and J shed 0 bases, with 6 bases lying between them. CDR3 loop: CASSLVAANYGYTF. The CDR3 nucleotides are TGTGCCAGCAGCTTGGTAGCAGCTAACTATGGCTACACCTTC.

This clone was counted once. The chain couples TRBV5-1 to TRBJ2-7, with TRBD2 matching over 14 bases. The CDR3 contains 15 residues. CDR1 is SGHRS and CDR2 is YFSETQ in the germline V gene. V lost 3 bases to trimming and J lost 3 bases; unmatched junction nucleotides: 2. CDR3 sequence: CASSWGTSGSYEQYF. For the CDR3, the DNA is TGCGCCAGCAGCTGGGGGACTAGCGGGAGCTACGAGCAGTACTTC. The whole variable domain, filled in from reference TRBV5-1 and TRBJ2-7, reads KAGVTQTPRYLIKTRGQQVTLSCSPISGHRSVSWYQQTPGQGLQFLFEYFSETQRNKGNFPGRFSGRQFSNSRSEMNVSTLELGDSALYLCASSWGTSGSYEQYFGPGTRLTVT.

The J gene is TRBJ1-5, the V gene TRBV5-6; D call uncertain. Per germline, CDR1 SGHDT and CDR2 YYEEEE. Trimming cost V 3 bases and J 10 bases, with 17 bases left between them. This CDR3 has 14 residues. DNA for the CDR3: TGTGCCAGCAGCTCAGTCCAGTCAACCCTTCCCCAGCATTTT. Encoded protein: CASSSVQSTLPQHF.

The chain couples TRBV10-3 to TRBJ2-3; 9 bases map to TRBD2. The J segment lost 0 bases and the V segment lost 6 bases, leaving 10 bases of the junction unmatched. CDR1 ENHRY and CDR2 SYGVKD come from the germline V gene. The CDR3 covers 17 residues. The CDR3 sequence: CAISATQTSGSTDTQYF. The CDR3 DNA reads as TGTGCCATCAGCGCAACTCAAACTAGCGGGAGCACAGATACGCAGTATTTT.

The CDR3 loop is CASSLEPGSPYEQYF. The CDR3 region has the DNA TGTGCCAGCAGCTTAGAGCCGGGAAGCCCCTACGAGCAGTACTTC. The chain carries TRBV7-2 and TRBJ2-7, with a weak D call TRBD2 (5 bases). Germline V gives CDR1 SGHTA, CDR2 FQGNSA. Trimming cost V 1 base and J 2 bases, with 12 bases left between them. The CDR3 sequence is 15 residues long.

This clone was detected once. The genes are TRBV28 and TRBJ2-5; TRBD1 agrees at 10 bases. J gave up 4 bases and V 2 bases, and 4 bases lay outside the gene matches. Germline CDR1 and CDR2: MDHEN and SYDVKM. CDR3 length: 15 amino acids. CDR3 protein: CASSLGGQGGETQYF. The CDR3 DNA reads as TGTGCCAGCAGTTTAGGAGGACAGGGGGGAGAGACCCAGTACTTC.

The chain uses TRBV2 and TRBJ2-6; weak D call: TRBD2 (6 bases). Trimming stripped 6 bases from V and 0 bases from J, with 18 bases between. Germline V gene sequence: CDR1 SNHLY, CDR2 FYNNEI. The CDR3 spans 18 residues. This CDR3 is CASRGGLLQFSGANVLTF. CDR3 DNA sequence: TGTGCCAGCAGGGGGGGATTATTACAGTTCTCTGGGGCCAACGTCCTGACTTTC.

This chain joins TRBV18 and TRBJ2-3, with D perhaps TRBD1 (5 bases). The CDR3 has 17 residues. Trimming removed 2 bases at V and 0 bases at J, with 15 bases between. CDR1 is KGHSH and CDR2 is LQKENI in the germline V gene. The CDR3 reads CASSPYGQGESTDTQYF. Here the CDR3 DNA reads TGTGCCAGCTCACCATACGGTCAAGGGGAAAGCACAGATACGCAGTATTTT.

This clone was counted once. CDR3 bases: TGTGCCAGCAGCTTAGTGCTAGCGGGAGAAAATGAGCAGTTCTTC. Translation gives CASSLVLAGENEQFF. This chain uses TRBV7-8 with TRBJ2-1; 10 bases line up with TRBD2. V dropped 1 base and J dropped 7; count of bases not matched to a gene: 4. From germline, CDR1 is SGHVS and CDR2 FQNEAQ. The CDR3 totals 15 residues.

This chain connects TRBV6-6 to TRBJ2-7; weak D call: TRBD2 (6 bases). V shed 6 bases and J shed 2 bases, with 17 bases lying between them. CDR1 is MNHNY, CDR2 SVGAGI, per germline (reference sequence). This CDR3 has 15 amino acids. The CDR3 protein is CASRFQDYSPYEQYF. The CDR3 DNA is TGTGCCAGCAGATTTCAGGACTATAGTCCCTACGAGCAGTACTTC.

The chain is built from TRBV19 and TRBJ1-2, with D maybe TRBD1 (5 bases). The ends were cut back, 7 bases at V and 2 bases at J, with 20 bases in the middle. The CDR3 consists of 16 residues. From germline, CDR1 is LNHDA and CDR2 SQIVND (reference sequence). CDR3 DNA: TGTGCCAGTACCCCACTCCCCGCGGGGGAGAACTATGGCTACACCTTC. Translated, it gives CASTPLPAGENYGYTF.

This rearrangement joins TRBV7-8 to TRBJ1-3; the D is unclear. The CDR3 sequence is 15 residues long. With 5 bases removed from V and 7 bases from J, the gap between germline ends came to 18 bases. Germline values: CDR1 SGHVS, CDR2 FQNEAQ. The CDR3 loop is CASSLRRGARNTIYF. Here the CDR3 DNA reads TGTGCCAGCAGCCTTAGACGGGGTGCTCGGAACACCATATATTTT. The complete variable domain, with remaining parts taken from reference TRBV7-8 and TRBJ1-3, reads GAGVSQSPRYKVAKRGQDVALRCDPISGHVSLFWYQQALGQGPEFLTYFQNEAQLDKSGLPSDRFFAERPEGSVSTLKIQRTQQEDSAVYLCASSLRRGARNTIYFGEGSWLTVV.

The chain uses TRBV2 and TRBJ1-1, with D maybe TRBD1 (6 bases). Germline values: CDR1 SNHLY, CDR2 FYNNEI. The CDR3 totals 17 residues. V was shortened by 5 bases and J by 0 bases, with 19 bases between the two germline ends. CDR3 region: CASSRPRTGIMNTEAFF. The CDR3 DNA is TGTGCCAGCAGTCGGCCCCGTACAGGGATAATGAACACTGAAGCTTTCTTT.

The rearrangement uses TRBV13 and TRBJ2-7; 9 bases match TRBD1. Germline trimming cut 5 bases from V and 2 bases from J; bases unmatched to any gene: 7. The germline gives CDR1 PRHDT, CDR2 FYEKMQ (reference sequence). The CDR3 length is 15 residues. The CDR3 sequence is CASSPGQGTAYEQYF. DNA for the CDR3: TGTGCCAGCAGCCCAGGACAGGGGACAGCCTACGAGCAGTACTTC. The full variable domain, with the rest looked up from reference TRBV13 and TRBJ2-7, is AAGVIQSPRHLIKEKRETATLKCYPIPRHDTVYWYQQGPGQDPQFLISFYEKMQSDKGSIPDRFSAQQFSDYHSELNMSSLELGDSALYFCASSPGQGTAYEQYFGPGTRLTVT.

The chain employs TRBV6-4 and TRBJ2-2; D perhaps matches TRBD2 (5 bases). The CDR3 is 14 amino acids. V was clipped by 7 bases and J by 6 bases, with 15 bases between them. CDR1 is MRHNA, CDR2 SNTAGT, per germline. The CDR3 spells CASKISGNAGELFF. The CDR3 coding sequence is TGTGCCAGCAAAATATCGGGGAATGCCGGGGAGCTGTTTTTT.

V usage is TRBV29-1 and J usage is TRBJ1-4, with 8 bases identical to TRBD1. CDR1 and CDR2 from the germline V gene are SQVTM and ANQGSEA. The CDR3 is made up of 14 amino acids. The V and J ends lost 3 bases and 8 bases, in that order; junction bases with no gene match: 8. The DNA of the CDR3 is TGCAGCGTTGATGTCACAGGGGGTTACGAAAAACTGTTTTTT. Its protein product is CSVDVTGGYEKLFF.

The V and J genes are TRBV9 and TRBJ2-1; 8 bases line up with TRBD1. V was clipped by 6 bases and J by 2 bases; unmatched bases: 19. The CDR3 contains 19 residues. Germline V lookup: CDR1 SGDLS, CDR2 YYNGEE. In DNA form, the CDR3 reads TGTGCCAGCACCGGCGGGACAGGACCGAGGACCACCCCCTACAATGAGCAGTTCTTC. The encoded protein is CASTGGTGPRTTPYNEQFF.

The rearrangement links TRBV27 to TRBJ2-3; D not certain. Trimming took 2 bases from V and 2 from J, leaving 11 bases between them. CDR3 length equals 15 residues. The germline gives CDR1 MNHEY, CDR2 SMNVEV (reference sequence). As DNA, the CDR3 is TGTGCCAGCAGTTTAGAATGGCAGATCACAGATACGCAGTATTTT. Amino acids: CASSLEWQITDTQYF.

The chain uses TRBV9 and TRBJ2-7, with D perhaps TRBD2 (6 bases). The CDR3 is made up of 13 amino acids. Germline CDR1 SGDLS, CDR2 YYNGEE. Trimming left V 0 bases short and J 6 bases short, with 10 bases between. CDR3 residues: CASSVVEGGEQYF. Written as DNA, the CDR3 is TGTGCCAGCAGCGTAGTAGAGGGAGGCGAGCAGTACTTC.

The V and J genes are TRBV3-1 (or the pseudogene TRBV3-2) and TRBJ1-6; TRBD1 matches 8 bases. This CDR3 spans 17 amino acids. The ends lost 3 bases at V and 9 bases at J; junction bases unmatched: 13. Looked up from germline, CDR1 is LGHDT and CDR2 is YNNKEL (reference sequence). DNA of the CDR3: TGTGCCAGCAGCCACAGACAGGGGACGGGGGTGGTTTCACCCCTCCACTTT. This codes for CASSHRQGTGVVSPLHF.